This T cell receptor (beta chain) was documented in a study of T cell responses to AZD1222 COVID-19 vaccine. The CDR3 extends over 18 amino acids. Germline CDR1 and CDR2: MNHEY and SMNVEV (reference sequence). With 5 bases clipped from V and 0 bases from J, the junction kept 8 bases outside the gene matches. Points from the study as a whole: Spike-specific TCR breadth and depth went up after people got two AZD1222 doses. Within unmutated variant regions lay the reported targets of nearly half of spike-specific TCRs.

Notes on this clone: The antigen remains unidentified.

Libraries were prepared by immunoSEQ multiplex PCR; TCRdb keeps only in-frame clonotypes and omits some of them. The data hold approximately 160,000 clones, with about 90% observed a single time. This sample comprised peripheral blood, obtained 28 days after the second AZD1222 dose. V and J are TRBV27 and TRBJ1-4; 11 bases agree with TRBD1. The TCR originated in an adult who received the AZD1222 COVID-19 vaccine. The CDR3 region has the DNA TGTGCCAGCAGTCCCCGGACAGGGGGCTCGGCAACTAATGAAAAACTGTTTTTT. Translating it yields CASSPRTGGSATNEKLFF.